This is a list of T cell receptor beta chains from one sample in a study of blood T cell repertoires in COVID-19. Measured with immunoSEQ multiplex PCR; TCRdb has only the in-frame clones, and not every one. The data contain about 45,000 clones, roughly 71% of them singletons. The sample consisted of peripheral blood. The receptors were gathered from a man aged 80 or over with acute or convalescent COVID-19. CDR3s include the opening cysteine and the closing phenylalanine or tryptophan. A D gene is named only where the DNA matches it firmly. Expanded clones get a size class; other rows say once, few or many, or leave the size out.

abundance	d_gene	v_gene	j_gene	CDR3nt	CDR3aa
-	TRBD1	TRBV9	TRBJ2-7	TGTGCCAGCAGCGTGGGGACAGGATCGATCTACGAGCAGTACTTC	CASSVGTGSIYEQYF
-	TRBD1	TRBV24-1	TRBJ2-2	TGTGCCACCAGTGACCGGATGACAGGGACCGGGGAGCTGTTTTTT	CATSDRMTGTGELFF
-	TRBD1	TRBV5-4	TRBJ2-5	TGTGCCAGCAGCCGCCGGGACAGTAAAGAGACCCAGTACTTC	CASSRRDSKETQYF
once	TRBD1	TRBV19	TRBJ1-5	TGTGCCAGTAGTCCAGGACAGGGCTGGAATCAGCCCCAGCATTTT	CASSPGQGWNQPQHF
-	-	TRBV18	TRBJ1-4	TGTGCCAGCTCATCTCGCGGTAATAATGAAAAACTGTTTTTT	CASSSRGNNEKLFF
once	-	TRBV4-1	TRBJ2-2	TGCGCCAGCAGCCAGGCACAGCAGGGCACCGGGGAGCTGTTTTTT	CASSQAQQGTGELFF
-	TRBD1	TRBV18	TRBJ2-5	TGTGCCAGCTCACCGACGGGACAGGGGGTGTGGGAGACCCAGTACTTC	CASSPTGQGVWETQYF
-	-	TRBV7-2	TRBJ2-7	TGTGCCAGCAGCCCGATCGGGCTAGCCGGGGAGCAGTACTTC	CASSPIGLAGEQYF
-	-	TRBV20-1	TRBJ2-7	TGCAGTGCTAGGGGCGGGTACGAGCAGTACTTC	CSARGGYEQYF
-	TRBD2	TRBV9	TRBJ2-1	TGTGCCAGCAGCGTTCTAGCGGGAGGGTCCTACAATGAGCAGTTCTTC	CASSVLAGGSYNEQFF
-	TRBD2	TRBV6-6	TRBJ2-7	TGTGCCAGCAGTCACGGGGGGGCTCCCTACGAGCAGTACTTC	CASSHGGAPYEQYF
-	-	TRBV19	TRBJ1-2	TGTGCCAGTAGTATCGGAGACCTTGCCGCATATGGCTACACCTTC	CASSIGDLAAYGYTF
-	TRBD2	TRBV7-9	TRBJ2-1	TGTGCCAGCATTGACCCCGGGGGGATTAGCTCCTACAATGAGCAGTTCTTC	CASIDPGGISSYNEQFF
once	-	TRBV7-8	TRBJ1-5	TGTGCCAGCAGCCCCCTGGGCCAGTCCAATCAGCCCCAGCATTTT	CASSPLGQSNQPQHF
-	-	TRBV6-6	TRBJ1-3	TGTGCCAGCAGTTATGGGGGGAGCTCTGGAAACACCATATATTTT	CASSYGGSSGNTIYF
-	TRBD2	TRBV7-2	TRBJ2-7	TGTGCCAGCGGACAAGCTGGGACTAGGAGCGAGCAGTACTTC	CASGQAGTRSEQYF
-	TRBD2	TRBV10-2	TRBJ2-3	TGCGCCAGCAGGGACCTAGCGGGATCCACAGATACGCAGTATTTT	CASRDLAGSTDTQYF
-	TRBD2	TRBV30	TRBJ2-1	TGTGCCTGGCGGGAGGGTGGCCCGGGGTTCTTC	CAWREGGPGFF
-	-	TRBV21-1	TRBJ1-1	TGTGCCAGCAGCAAAGTAGCGGGGAACCAGAACACTGAAGCTTTCTTT	CASSKVAGNQNTEAFF
-	TRBD1	TRBV6-5	TRBJ2-2	TGTGCCAGCAACAGACAGGGGGACACCGGGGAGCTGTTTTTT	CASNRQGDTGELFF
-	-	TRBV3-1/TRBV3-2	TRBJ1-2	TGTGCCAGCAGCCAGACAGGCGATGGCTACACCTTC	CASSQTGDGYTF
-	TRBD2	TRBV10-3	TRBJ2-7	TGTGCCATCAGTGGGGCAGCGGGAGGTGGGTACGAGCAGTACTTC	CAISGAAGGGYEQYF
-	-	TRBV20-1	TRBJ1-1	TGCAGTGCTAGTGGCAGGGGTGCCACTGAAGCTTTCTTT	CSASGRGATEAFF
-	TRBD2	TRBV29-1	TRBJ2-4	TGCAGCGTTGAGATGGGGAGGGGAAACATTCAGTACTTC	CSVEMGRGNIQYF
-	TRBD1	TRBV11-3	TRBJ1-4	TGTGCCAGCAGCGCCGTGGCAGGGGGGAATGAAAAACTGTTTTTT	CASSAVAGGNEKLFF
-	-	TRBV6-2/TRBV6-3	TRBJ1-3	TGTGCCAGCAGCAAATTCGGACAGAGCTCTGGAAACACCATATATTTT	CASSKFGQSSGNTIYF
-	TRBD2	TRBV5-1	TRBJ2-1	TGCGCCAGCAGCTCCGCGGGGACTAGCGGTATCAATGAGCAGTTCTTC	CASSSAGTSGINEQFF
-	TRBD1	TRBV7-9	TRBJ1-3	TGTGCCAGCAGCCTCTCCGAAGGACAGGGTTCTGGAAACACCATATATTTT	CASSLSEGQGSGNTIYF
-	TRBD2	TRBV25-1	TRBJ2-7	TGTGCCAGCAGTCCCCTGGGGACTAGCGGGAGGAACAACGAGCAGTACTTC	CASSPLGTSGRNNEQYF
once	TRBD1	TRBV7-8	TRBJ1-5	TGTGCCAGCAGCGCATTTGGGGGACAGTCCAATCAGCCCCAGCATTTT	CASSAFGGQSNQPQHF
-	TRBD1	TRBV7-9	TRBJ1-2	TGTGCCAGCAGCTTAGCTTGGGACAGCCAGGGTTATGGCTACACCTTC	CASSLAWDSQGYGYTF
-	-	TRBV11-3	TRBJ2-2	TGTGCCAGCAGCTTAGAAAGAGGGGGGGCGAACACCGGGGAGCTGTTTTTT	CASSLERGGANTGELFF
-	-	TRBV19	TRBJ1-6	TGTGCCAGTAGTCTGAACTCCGGGAGACTTGATTCACCCCTCCACTTT	CASSLNSGRLDSPLHF
-	TRBD1	TRBV11-3	TRBJ1-6	TGTGCCAGCAGCTTAACAGGGGGGAATAATTCACCCCTCCACTTT	CASSLTGGNNSPLHF